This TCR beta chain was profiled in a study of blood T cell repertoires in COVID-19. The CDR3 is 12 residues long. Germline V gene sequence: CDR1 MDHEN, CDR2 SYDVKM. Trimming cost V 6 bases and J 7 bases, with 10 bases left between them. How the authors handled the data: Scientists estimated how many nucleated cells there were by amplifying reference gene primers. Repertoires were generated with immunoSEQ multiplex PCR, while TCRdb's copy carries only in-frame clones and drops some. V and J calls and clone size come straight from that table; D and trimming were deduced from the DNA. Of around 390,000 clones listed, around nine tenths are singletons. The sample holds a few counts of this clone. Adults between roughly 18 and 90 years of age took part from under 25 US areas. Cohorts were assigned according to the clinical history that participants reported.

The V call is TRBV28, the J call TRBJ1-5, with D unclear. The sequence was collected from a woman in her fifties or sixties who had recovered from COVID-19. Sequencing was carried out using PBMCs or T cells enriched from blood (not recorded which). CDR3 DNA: TGTGCCAGCAGCGAGACACGACAGCCCCAGCATTTT. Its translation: CASSETRQPQHF.